A selection of T cell receptor beta chains follows, all from one sample in a study of blood T cell repertoires in COVID-19. TCRdb's table, derived via immunoSEQ multiplex PCR, lists solely in-frame clones and lacks some. The table records more than 150,000 clones, around 95% of them present only once. The source material was peripheral blood. The source of these receptors is a man aged 30-40 years with COVID-19, enrolled during active disease. CDR3s include the opening cysteine and the closing phenylalanine or tryptophan. A D gene is named only where the DNA matches it firmly. Clone size is given for some rows only: seen once, a few or many times, or a class if the clone is expanded.

>TRBJ1-1|TRBD1|NA|TRBV18
CASSPAQGGVALEAFF
TGTGCCAGCTCACCAGCGCAGGGGGGTGTGGCACTGGAAGCTTTCTTT
>TRBJ2-5|TRBD1|NA|TRBV6-5
CASSYSFTGVQETQYF
TGTGCCAGCAGTTACTCCTTTACAGGGGTCCAGGAGACCCAGTACTTC
>TRBJ1-2|NA|NA|TRBV15
CATSRDGVTAYGYTF
TGTGCCACCAGCAGAGACGGCGTGACAGCTTATGGCTACACCTTC
>TRBJ2-7|NA|NA|TRBV6-5
CASSYSMEGIYEQYF
TGTGCCAGCAGTTACTCGATGGAGGGTATCTACGAGCAGTACTTC
>TRBJ1-1|TRBD1|NA|TRBV5-1
CASSWTGSEAFF
TGCGCCAGCAGCTGGACAGGATCTGAAGCTTTCTTT
>TRBJ1-2|NA|NA|TRBV6-1
CASSEGAVTANYGYTF
TGTGCCAGCAGTGAGGGGGCGGTAACAGCTAACTATGGCTACACCTTC
>TRBJ1-2|NA|NA|TRBV2
CASSEFSGNYGYTF
TGTGCCAGCAGTGAATTTTCAGGAAACTATGGCTACACCTTC
>TRBJ2-2|NA|NA|TRBV5-1
CASSFQGPGELFF
TGCGCCAGCAGCTTCCAGGGCCCGGGGGAGCTGTTTTTT
>TRBJ1-3|TRBD1|NA|TRBV6-5
CASSFRGPGNTIYF
TGTGCCAGCAGCTTCAGGGGGCCTGGAAACACCATATATTTT
>TRBJ1-1|NA|NA|TRBV6-5
CASSYTLNTEAFF
TGTGCCAGCAGTTACACTCTCAACACTGAAGCTTTCTTT
>TRBJ1-2|TRBD1|NA|TRBV19
CASSGTGDIYGYTF
TGTGCCAGTAGTGGGACAGGGGACATCTATGGCTACACCTTC
>TRBJ2-7|NA|NA|TRBV7-9
CAWRVGDEQYF
TGTGCCTGGCGGGTTGGGGACGAGCAGTACTTC
>TRBJ1-6|NA|NA|TRBV11-2
CASSLEMGGVRSPLHF
TGTGCCAGCAGCTTAGAGATGGGGGGTGTTCGGTCACCCCTCCACTTT
>TRBJ1-4|NA|NA|TRBV5-1
CASSPTTGKSGEKLFF
TGCGCCAGCAGTCCCACGACGGGGAAGTCGGGGGAAAAACTGTTTTTT
>TRBJ1-2|NA|NA|TRBV18
CASSPSTETIYGYTF
TGTGCCAGCTCACCCTCGACCGAGACAATCTATGGCTACACCTTC
>TRBJ2-7|NA|NA|TRBV10-3
CAISESTGGTYEQYF
TGTGCCATCAGTGAGTCGACTGGGGGGACCTACGAGCAGTACTTC
>TRBJ1-6|TRBD1|NA|TRBV14
CASSPRTGGSPLHF
TGTGCCAGCAGCCCGAGGACAGGGGGTTCACCCCTCCACTTT
>TRBJ1-6|TRBD1|once|TRBV3-1/TRBV3-2
CASSPKGAINSPLHF
TGTGCCAGCAGCCCCAAGGGGGCGATTAATTCACCCCTCCACTTT
>TRBJ2-1|TRBD2|NA|TRBV6-5
CASSYSPAGGWNEQFF
TGTGCCAGCAGTTACTCACCGGCGGGGGGGTGGAATGAGCAGTTCTTC
>TRBJ2-7|TRBD2|NA|TRBV18
CASSTSSGGADEQYF
TGTGCCAGCTCAACTTCTAGCGGGGGGGCCGACGAGCAGTACTTC
>TRBJ2-1|TRBD2|once|TRBV2
CASSELAGGLYNEQFF
TGTGCCAGCAGTGAACTAGCGGGGGGACTCTACAATGAGCAGTTCTTC
>TRBJ1-2|NA|NA|TRBV7-2
CASSSLWAANYGYTF
TGTGCCAGCAGCTCCCTTTGGGCAGCTAACTATGGCTACACCTTC
>TRBJ2-7|TRBD2|once|TRBV2
CASSEERGAPYEQYF
TGTGCCAGCAGTGAGGAGCGGGGGGCCCCTTACGAGCAGTACTTC
>TRBJ1-6|TRBD1|once|TRBV2
CASSPSTGDNSPLHF
TGTGCCAGCAGTCCGTCGACAGGGGATAATTCACCCCTCCACTTT
>TRBJ2-1|TRBD2|NA|TRBV4-1
CASRMETSRTYNEQFF
TGCGCCAGCAGGATGGAGACTAGCCGGACCTACAATGAGCAGTTCTTC
>TRBJ1-6|NA|NA|TRBV15
CATSPDGRGSYNSPLHF
TGTGCCACCAGCCCCGACGGCAGAGGCTCCTATAATTCACCCCTCCACTTT
>TRBJ2-3|TRBD1|NA|TRBV6-5
CASSHRDRGPDTQYF
TGTGCCAGCAGTCACCGGGACAGGGGGCCAGATACGCAGTATTTT
>TRBJ2-7|NA|NA|TRBV29-1
CSVEGRQGGHEQYF
TGCAGCGTTGAAGGGAGGCAGGGGGGCCACGAGCAGTACTTC
>TRBJ1-2|NA|NA|TRBV19
CASSAGVRANYGYTF
TGTGCCAGTAGCGCAGGGGTAAGAGCTAACTATGGCTACACCTTC
>TRBJ2-5|NA|NA|TRBV7-6
CASSLNLRTVSFSKETQYF
TGTGCCAGCAGCTTAAATCTACGGACAGTCTCCTTCTCAAAAGAGACCCAGTACTTC
>TRBJ1-1|NA|NA|TRBV3-1/TRBV3-2
CASSQDIIAGEAFF
TGTGCCAGCAGCCAAGATATCATCGCGGGTGAAGCTTTCTTT
>TRBJ1-4|NA|NA|TRBV7-9
CASSPSRGRANEKLFF
TGTGCCAGCAGCCCATCTCGCGGCAGGGCTAATGAAAAACTGTTTTTT
>TRBJ2-1|NA|NA|TRBV6-6
CASSITSEQFF
TGTGCCAGCAGTATTACGAGCGAGCAGTTCTTC
>TRBJ1-2|NA|NA|TRBV6-5
CASSYSNNNYGYTF
TGTGCCAGCAGTTACTCGAACAACAACTATGGCTACACCTTC
>TRBJ2-3|TRBD2|NA|TRBV4-2
CASSQGSSGGPIARDTQYF
TGTGCCAGCAGCCAAGGGTCTAGCGGGGGCCCCATCGCCCGAGATACGCAGTATTTT
>TRBJ2-7|TRBD1|few|TRBV6-5
CASSPGTGYSYEQYF
TGTGCCAGCAGTCCTGGGACAGGTTATTCCTACGAGCAGTACTTC